The 19 T cell receptor beta chains in this list originate from one sample, sequenced in a study of technical replicates of blood from a handful of donors listed by TCRdb under 2017. Preparation of the library involved the immunoSEQ multiplex PCR assay. TCRdb limited this immuneACCESS table to in-frame rearrangements with V and J called. A share of clones is missing; checked studies link under half to unresolved V genes, and the rest is unexplained. In this sample the table shows 60,000 to 80,000 clones, 91% of which occur a single time. Together, the top ten hold roughly 5% of the sample. The sequencing sample was made of PBMCs. Receptor source: a human donor in good health. Some clones in this sample may be carry-over from other donors' samples.

J is TRBJ2-7 and V is TRBV5-1; TRBD2 aligns across 8 bases. Trimming at V came to 0 bases and at J to 2 bases, leaving 4 bases not matched to a gene. The CDR3 runs 15 residues. The germline gives CDR1 SGHRS, CDR2 YFSETQ. The CDR3 loop is CASSLVSGGTYEQYF. The CDR3 nucleotides read TGCGCCAGCAGCTTGGTCTCGGGGGGGACCTACGAGCAGTACTTC.

J is TRBJ2-7 and V is TRBV7-8; 7 bases are a match to TRBD1. V shed 4 bases and J 2 bases; nucleotides not matched to a gene: 5. CDR1 SGHVS and CDR2 FQNEAQ come from the germline V gene. There are 14 residues in the CDR3. CDR3 nucleotides: TGTGCCAGCAGCTCAGGGGGTCGTCCCTACGAGCAGTACTTC. As protein: CASSSGGRPYEQYF.

This chain connects TRBV4-1 to TRBJ2-7, with D possibly matching TRBD2 (6 bases). Germline-derived CDR1 and CDR2 are MGHRA and YSYEKL. V shed 3 bases and J shed 7 bases, with 22 bases lying between them. The CDR3 extends over 16 amino acids. For the CDR3, the DNA is TGCGCCAGCAGCCAGTCAACTAGCTCGTCCTTTTATGAGCAGTACTTC. This codes for CASSQSTSSSFYEQYF.

The chain joins TRBV19 to TRBJ1-3; D perhaps matches TRBD1 (6 bases). The V gene lost 10 bases and the J gene lost 2 bases, with 12 bases spanning the gap. The CDR3 runs 13 residues. The germline CDR1 and CDR2 sequences are LNHDA and SQIVND (reference sequence). This CDR3 reads CATERQAGNTIYF. The DNA of the CDR3 is TGTGCCACAGAACGACAGGCTGGAAACACCATATATTTT.

There are a few counts of this clone. The V and J genes are TRBV6-6 and TRBJ2-2; TRBD1 aligns across 8 bases. The germline V gene has CDR1 MNHNY and CDR2 SVGAGI (reference sequence). CDR3 length: 16 amino acids. The trim removed 5 bases at V and 5 bases at J, leaving 10 bases unmatched. The CDR3 DNA follows: TGTGCCAGCAGTCAGTTACCGGGACAGGTGACCGGGGAGCTGTTTTTT. It specifies CASSQLPGQVTGELFF.

The rearrangement uses TRBV5-6 and TRBJ2-7, with 8 bases fitting TRBD2. Trimming cost V 3 bases and J 8 bases; bases outside gene matches: 16. The CDR3 loop spans 16 amino acids. Per the germline V gene, CDR1 is SGHDT and CDR2 is YYEEEE. This CDR3 is CASSYDSTGTRRQQYF. Written as DNA, the CDR3 is TGTGCCAGCAGCTACGACTCAACCGGGACTAGAAGGCAGCAGTACTTC. Based on the CDR3 plus reference TRBV5-6 and TRBJ2-7, the full variable domain is DAGVTQSPTHLIKTRGQQVTLRCSPKSGHDTVSWYQQALGQGPQFIFQYYEEEERQRGNFPDRFSGHQFPNYSSELNVNALLLGDSALYLCASSYDSTGTRRQQYFGPGTRLTVT.

As regards this clone: Additional DNA sequences in this sample encode the identical CDR3. The chain combines TRBV30 with TRBJ2-7; a weak D match, TRBD2 (6 bases). CDR1 and CDR2 (germline): GTSNPN, SVGIG (reference sequence). The CDR3 has 13 residues. V lost 3 bases and J 2 bases, leaving 11 bases between the germline ends. As DNA, the CDR3 is TGTGCCTGGAGCGCGGGGCAGACCTACGAGCAGTACTTC. It specifies CAWSAGQTYEQYF.

This chain joins TRBV2 and TRBJ1-1, with D perhaps matching TRBD1 (6 bases). V was trimmed by 8 bases and J by 1 base, leaving 17 bases between them. Germline loops: CDR1 SNHLY, CDR2 FYNNEI. The CDR3 spans 15 residues. CDR3 in DNA: TGTGCCAGCGACTCCCTGGGGGCATGGAACACTGAAGCTTTCTTT. It is translated as CASDSLGAWNTEAFF. Supplemented by reference TRBV2 and TRBJ1-1, the full variable domain reads EPEVTQTPSHQVTQMGQEVILRCVPISNHLYFYWYRQILGQKVEFLVSFYNNEISEKSEIFDDQFSVERPDGSNFTLKIRSTKLEDSAMYFCASDSLGAWNTEAFFGQGTRLTVV.

This sequence joins TRBV11-3 and TRBJ2-1; D gene unclear. V lost 0 bases to trimming and J lost 7 bases, with 10 bases between them. Germline CDR1 is SGHNT and CDR2 is YENEEA. This CDR3 comprises 14 residues. The CDR3 sequence is CASSLDWRRNEQFF. The CDR3 coding sequence is TGTGCCAGCAGCTTAGATTGGCGGCGTAATGAGCAGTTCTTC. Combining the CDR3 with reference TRBV11-3 and TRBJ2-1 gives the whole variable domain EAGVVQSPRYKIIEKKQPVAFWCNPISGHNTLYWYLQNLGQGPELLIRYENEEAVDDSQLPKDRFSAERLKGVDSTLKIQPAELGDSAVYLCASSLDWRRNEQFFGPGTRLTVL.

The sample holds one count of this clone. V is TRBV7-9 and J is TRBJ2-3; 7 positions match TRBD2. V shed 3 bases and J 6 bases; nucleotides not matched to a gene: 12. This CDR3 spans 16 amino acids. The germline CDR1 and CDR2 sequences are SEHNR and FQNEAQ (reference sequence). The CDR3 reads CASSFDRGVSVDTQYF. In nucleotides, the CDR3 is TGTGCCAGCAGCTTTGACCGGGGGGTGTCGGTGGATACGCAGTATTTT.

This chain joins TRBV29-1 and TRBJ2-5; 7 nucleotides match TRBD1. In germline, CDR1 is SQVTM, CDR2 ANQGSEA. Trimming cost V 4 bases and J 3 bases; bases outside gene matches: 5. The CDR3 runs to 13 residues. This CDR3 reads CSVVTGTEETQYF. CDR3 bases: TGCAGCGTTGTTACCGGGACAGAAGAGACCCAGTACTTC. The entire variable domain, with the rest obtained from reference TRBV29-1 and TRBJ2-5, is as follows: SAVISQKPSRDICQRGTSLTIQCQVDSQVTMMFWYRQQPGQSLTLIATANQGSEATYESGFVIDKFPISRPNLTFSTLTVSNMSPEDSSIYLCSVVTGTEETQYFGPGTRLLVL.

The chain carries TRBV2 and TRBJ2-5, with TRBD2 matching over 14 bases. J gave up 4 bases and V 5 bases, and 12 bases lay outside the gene matches. Germline V gives CDR1 SNHLY, CDR2 FYNNEI. This CDR3 has 18 residues. In DNA, the CDR3 is TGTGCCAGCAGTCAAGGACTAGCGGGAGGTAATAGTTTAGAGACCCAGTACTTC. It encodes CASSQGLAGGNSLETQYF.

The CDR3 DNA follows: TGTGCCAGCAGTCCCCAGTCGGACTCGACACCCCTCCACTTT. The encoded protein is CASSPQSDSTPLHF. The chain is built from TRBV27 and TRBJ1-6; no definite D call. This CDR3 region has 14 residues. The germline V gene encodes CDR1 MNHEY and CDR2 SMNVEV (reference sequence). Trimming took off 5 bases at V and 11 bases at J, with 16 bases between the two ends.

V is TRBV4-2 and J is TRBJ2-3, with a weak D call TRBD2 (6 bases). Looked up from germline, CDR1 is LGHNA and CDR2 is YNFKEQ. Trimming took off 1 base at V and 3 bases at J, with 17 bases between the two ends. This CDR3 has 17 residues. The CDR3 is CASSQGGRPGGTDTQYF. CDR3 DNA sequence: TGTGCCAGCAGCCAAGGGGGACGACCCGGGGGAACAGATACGCAGTATTTT.

This clone was counted once. The chain recombines TRBV5-1 with TRBJ2-7; D unresolved. The ends were cut back, 0 bases at V and 2 bases at J, with 9 bases in the middle. The germline gives CDR1 SGHRS, CDR2 YFSETQ. The CDR3 totals 14 residues. The CDR3 is CASSLGAETYEQYF. The CDR3 nucleotides are TGCGCCAGCAGCTTGGGGGCAGAGACCTACGAGCAGTACTTC.

This rearrangement joins TRBV30 to TRBJ2-5; no reliable D call. V gave up 1 base and J gave up 4 bases, with 10 bases separating them. The CDR3 loop spans 13 amino acids. The germline V gene has CDR1 GTSNPN and CDR2 SVGIG (reference sequence). CDR3: CAWSEGVGETQYF. The CDR3 DNA sequence: TGTGCCTGGAGTGAAGGAGTTGGAGAGACCCAGTACTTC.

The J gene is TRBJ2-5, the V gene TRBV7-2; 12 nucleotides align to TRBD2. The germline V gene has CDR1 SGHTA and CDR2 FQGNSA. The CDR3 consists of 16 residues. After removal of 10 bases from V and 4 bases from J, the junction contained 13 bases not matched to a gene. The CDR3 sequence: CATQGASGGAGETQYF. The CDR3 nucleotides read TGTGCCACCCAAGGGGCTAGCGGGGGGGCGGGAGAGACCCAGTACTTC.

The chain couples TRBV9 to TRBJ1-3; the D is unclear. The CDR3 is made up of 13 amino acids. V lost 3 bases and J 0 bases, leaving 4 bases between the germline ends. CDR1 is SGDLS, CDR2 YYNGEE, per germline. DNA for the CDR3: TGTGCCAGCAGCGAATACTCTGGAAACACCATATATTTT. The encoded protein is CASSEYSGNTIYF.

V usage is TRBV4-1 and J usage is TRBJ1-3; 7 bases map to TRBD1. V shed 0 bases, J shed 0 bases, and the junction held 5 bases outside the gene matches. CDR1 is MGHRA, CDR2 YSYEKL, per germline. The CDR3 runs 17 residues. The CDR3 region is CASSQEGQGVSGNTIYF. The CDR3 region has the DNA TGCGCCAGCAGCCAAGAAGGCCAGGGGGTCTCTGGAAACACCATATATTTT.